A single sample is the source of the 28 T cell receptor beta chains below, sequenced in a study of early T cells in non-severe SARS-CoV-2 infection. TCRdb called the 5' RACE reads again in MiXCR, with one record for every CDR3 protein. The sample records about 110,000 distinct CDR3 sequences, approximately 12% being singletons. Sequencing was carried out using whole blood. The receptors were sampled from an adult who was a healthcare worker with PCR-confirmed SARS-CoV-2 infection or an uninfected control (not recorded which).

The chain carries TRBV4-1 and TRBJ2-2, with D tentatively TRBD1 (6 bases). The V gene lost 2 bases and the J gene lost 2 bases, with 9 bases spanning the gap. CDR1 and CDR2 (germline): MGHRA, YSYEKL. The length of the CDR3 is 15 residues. The chain's CDR3 is CASSQPGHNTGELFF. The CDR3 DNA sequence: TGCGCCAGCAGCCAACCGGGACATAACACCGGGGAGCTGTTTTTT.

This clonotype has a count of ten or more. J is TRBJ2-2 and V is TRBV7-6; 7 bases fit TRBD1. The CDR3 totals 14 residues. The germline V gene encodes CDR1 SGHVS and CDR2 FNYEAQ. The V and J ends lost 5 bases and 7 bases, in that order; junction bases with no gene match: 7. CDR3 region: CASSPEGAVGELFF. The DNA for the CDR3 is TGTGCCAGCAGCCCCGAGGGGGCAGTCGGGGAGCTGTTTTTT.

In this sample, this clonotype turned up many times. The chain employs TRBV7-3 and TRBJ2-2; 7 bases agree with TRBD2. CDR3 length: 13 amino acids. Germline CDR1 SGHTA, CDR2 FQGTGA. J was trimmed by 6 bases and V by 5 bases; bases with no gene match: 3. The CDR3 DNA reads as TGTGCCAGCAGCCCGACTAGCCCCGGGGAGCTGTTTTTT. This gives the protein CASSPTSPGELFF.

There are many counts of this clonotype. The V call is TRBV12-3 or TRBV12-4, the J call TRBJ2-3, with 7 positions matching TRBD2. This CDR3 has 14 amino acids. After removal of 7 bases from V and 4 bases from J, the junction contained 8 bases not matched to a gene. The CDR3 reads CASTEQLAADTQYF. CDR3 in DNA: TGTGCCAGCACCGAACAGCTAGCGGCAGATACGCAGTATTTT.

This clonotype was detected many times. This chain links TRBV7-2 with TRBJ1-4, with no clear D. This CDR3 contains 14 residues. V was shortened by 2 bases and J by 5 bases, with 9 bases between the two germline ends. The germline gives CDR1 SGHTA, CDR2 FQGNSA. The CDR3 spells CASSLSGLNEKLFF. CDR3 DNA: TGTGCCAGCAGCTTATCCGGCTTGAATGAAAAACTGTTTTTT.

The chain combines TRBV21-1 with TRBJ2-3; the table calls TRBD2, which could not be checked here. TRBV21-1 is a recognized pseudogene. This CDR3 has 15 amino acids. The CDR3 DNA reads as TGTGCCAGCAGCAAAGGGAGGGTGGTGTCAGATACGCAGTATTTT. Translation gives CASSKGRVVSDTQYF.

A few counts support this clonotype. V usage is TRBV20-1 and J usage is TRBJ2-7; D remains ambiguous. Germline V gene data show CDR1 as DFQATT and CDR2 as SNEGSKA (reference sequence). V was cut by 0 bases and J by 9 bases, with 9 bases left in between. The CDR3 is 11 amino acids. CDR3 protein: CSARDLDVQYF. The CDR3 nucleotides are TGCAGTGCTAGAGATTTGGATGTGCAGTACTTC.

This clonotype was observed many times. The chain carries TRBV6-1 and TRBJ2-4; D remains ambiguous. CDR3 size: 14 residues. Germline-derived CDR1 and CDR2 are MNHNS and SASEGT. V gave up 3 bases and J gave up 4 bases, with 10 bases separating them. CDR3 region: CASSESTAKNIQYF. In nucleotides, the CDR3 is TGTGCCAGCAGTGAGTCTACCGCAAAAAACATTCAGTACTTC.

The chain combines TRBV20-1 with TRBJ2-7; 13 bases agree with TRBD2. Germline values: CDR1 DFQATT, CDR2 SNEGSKA (reference sequence). With 2 bases clipped from V and 5 bases from J, the junction kept 3 bases outside the gene matches. This CDR3 is 14 amino acids long. For the CDR3, the DNA is TGCAGTGCTAGAACTAGCGGGAGGGTCCACGAGCAGTACTTC. Amino acids: CSARTSGRVHEQYF.

In this sample, this clonotype turned up many times. This rearrangement joins TRBV30 to TRBJ2-7; unclear D gene. CDR1 and CDR2 (germline): GTSNPN, SVGIG (reference sequence). This CDR3 is 13 amino acids long. V lost 0 bases, J lost 2 bases, and 8 bases lay in between. CDR3 nucleotide sequence: TGTGCCTGGAGTGTAGGTTCCGCCTACGAGCAGTACTTC. This codes for CAWSVGSAYEQYF.

The rearrangement links TRBV7-9 to TRBJ2-7; D is ambiguous. V was shortened by 5 bases and J by 3 bases, with 11 bases between the two germline ends. Germline lookup yields CDR1 SEHNR and CDR2 FQNEAQ (reference sequence). The CDR3 runs to 13 residues. The CDR3 here is CASSVSYYYEQYF. CDR3 in DNA: TGTGCCAGCAGCGTCTCCTACTACTACGAGCAGTACTTC.

The table lists this clonotype with many counts. CDR3 sequence reads: CASSQRETYEQYF. The DNA for the CDR3 is TGCGCCAGCAGCCAACGGGAGACCTACGAGCAGTACTTC. The rearrangement links TRBV4-1 to TRBJ2-7; D may be TRBD2 (6 bases). This CDR3 region has 13 residues. From germline, CDR1 is MGHRA and CDR2 YSYEKL. Trimming left V 2 bases short and J 2 bases short, with 7 bases between.

V is TRBV4-1 and J is TRBJ2-1; D ambiguous. V lost 0 bases, J lost 4 bases, and 16 bases lay in between. CDR3 length: 17 residues. CDR1 is MGHRA, CDR2 YSYEKL, per germline. DNA for the CDR3: TGCGCCAGCAGCCAAGATCGGACCCAAGCATTTTACAATGAGCAGTTCTTC. Translated, it gives CASSQDRTQAFYNEQFF.

This clonotype appeared a few times. The DNA for the CDR3 is TGTGCCAGCAGTTTGCAGGTGAGAGGCACTGAAGCTTTCTTT. Protein sequence: CASSLQVRGTEAFF. The chain is built from TRBV12-3 or TRBV12-4 and TRBJ1-1; D is unresolved. CDR3 length equals 14 residues. Trimming cost V 3 bases and J 4 bases, with 12 bases left between them.

A remark on this clonotype: A single base separates this from a much larger clone, so it may be a read error. This chain connects TRBV20-1 to TRBJ2-3; D possibly corresponds to TRBD1 (6 bases). CDR1 and CDR2 from the germline V gene are DFQATT and SNEGSKA (reference sequence). Trimming removed 4 bases at V and 6 bases at J, with 17 bases between. This CDR3 has 14 residues. The CDR3 reads CSAMKGGPEDTQYF. In DNA form, the CDR3 reads TGCAGTGCTATGAAAGGGGGACCTGAGGATACGCAGTATTTT.

This clonotype was seen a handful of times. This chain joins TRBV5-1 and TRBJ2-3; D not resolved. Between the trimmed V and J ends, which lost 1 base and 0 bases, there was a span of 9 bases. The CDR3 is 15 residues long. In germline, CDR1 is SGHRS, CDR2 YFSETQ. DNA for the CDR3: TGCGCCAGCAGCTTGTCGGCTCTTAGCACAGATACGCAGTATTTT. It translates to CASSLSALSTDTQYF.

This clonotype turned up a few times. The chain employs TRBV13 and TRBJ2-1; D may be TRBD2 (5 bases). The CDR3 contains 17 residues. Germline loops: CDR1 PRHDT, CDR2 FYEKMQ (reference sequence). V was shortened by 0 bases and J by 4 bases, with 16 bases between the two germline ends. In DNA, the CDR3 is TGTGCCAGCAGCTTAGGGGCCCAACTAGTTGTGTACAATGAGCAGTTCTTC. Translation gives CASSLGAQLVVYNEQFF.

The chain recombines TRBV30 with TRBJ2-2, with D hard to call. CDR1 is GTSNPN and CDR2 is SVGIG in the germline V gene (reference sequence). CDR3 length: 12 residues. V was clipped by 1 base and J by 4 bases, with 4 bases between them. CDR3 protein: CAWSGLTGELFF. As DNA, the CDR3 is TGTGCCTGGAGTGGACTCACCGGGGAGCTGTTTTTT.

The gene calls are TRBV4-3 and TRBJ2-3, with D uncertain. The germline V gene encodes CDR1 LGHNA and CDR2 YSLEER. The length of the CDR3 is 15 residues. Trimming left V 7 bases short and J 2 bases short, with 16 bases between. In DNA form, the CDR3 reads TGCGCCAGCACTCCCTGGCTAGGAAACACAGATACGCAGTATTTT. Translating it yields CASTPWLGNTDTQYF.

This chain uses TRBV20-1 with TRBJ1-1, with TRBD1 matching over 8 bases. The germline gives CDR1 DFQATT, CDR2 SNEGSKA (reference sequence). The CDR3 is 15 amino acids. The J segment lost 3 bases and the V segment lost 1 base, leaving 7 bases of the junction unmatched. DNA of the CDR3: TGCAGTGCTAGAGGGACAGGGTTTAGGGACACTGAAGCTTTCTTT. Its translation is CSARGTGFRDTEAFF.

This chain links TRBV27 with TRBJ2-6, with no clear D. V gave up 2 bases and J gave up 0 bases, with 5 bases separating them. From germline, CDR1 is MNHEY and CDR2 SMNVEV (reference sequence). The CDR3 is made up of 15 amino acids. CDR3 amino acids: CASSLSRSGANVLTF. CDR3 in DNA: TGTGCCAGCAGTTTAAGTCGCTCTGGGGCCAACGTCCTGACTTTC. The full variable domain, completed using reference TRBV27 and TRBJ2-6, is EAQVTQNPRYLITVTGKKLTVTCSQNMNHEYMSWYRQDPGLGLRQIYYSMNVEVTDKGDVPEGYKVSRKEKRNFPLILESPSPNQTSLYFCASSLSRSGANVLTFGAGSRLTVL.

V usage is TRBV29-1 and J usage is TRBJ1-3; D is ambiguous. The ends were cut back, 3 bases at V and 1 base at J, with 4 bases in the middle. The germline V gene has CDR1 SQVTM and CDR2 ANQGSEA. There are 12 residues in the CDR3. The CDR3 sequence: CSVEESGNTIYF. The CDR3, as DNA: TGCAGCGTTGAGGAATCTGGAAACACCATATATTTT.

The chain recombines TRBV29-1 with TRBJ1-1; no clear D gene. CDR3 size: 12 residues. Looked up from germline, CDR1 is SQVTM and CDR2 is ANQGSEA. Trimming shortened V by 0 bases and J by 10 bases, and 12 bases separated the two germline ends. The CDR3 nucleotides are TGCAGCGTTGAAGATCGTAAGGGAGCAGCTTTCTTT. This codes for CSVEDRKGAAFF. Full variable domain (missing parts from reference TRBV29-1 and TRBJ1-1): SAVISQKPSRDICQRGTSLTIQCQVDSQVTMMFWYRQQPGQSLTLIATANQGSEATYESGFVIDKFPISRPNLTFSTLTVSNMSPEDSSIYLCSVEDRKGAAFFGQGTRLTVV.

This clonotype was counted at least ten times. The rearrangement joins TRBV28 to TRBJ1-5; possible D gene TRBD1, 5 bases. CDR3 length: 15 amino acids. The germline V gene encodes CDR1 MDHEN and CDR2 SYDVKM. The V end lost 8 bases, the J end lost 6 bases, and 20 bases lay between the germline ends. The DNA for the CDR3 is TGTGCCAGCCGATCCCCCCGGGGCTTTGGTCAGCCCCAGCATTTT. Translated: CASRSPRGFGQPQHF.

This clonotype was counted a few times. The chain links TRBV20-1 to TRBJ1-1; D uncertain. The CDR3 spans 15 residues. The germline gives CDR1 DFQATT, CDR2 SNEGSKA (reference sequence). V lost 2 bases to trimming and J lost 3 bases, with 16 bases between them. CDR3 nucleotide sequence: TGCAGTGCTAGATCACGGGGATGGCGAGACACTGAAGCTTTCTTT. Translated, it gives CSARSRGWRDTEAFF.

This clonotype was detected ten times or more. The chain uses TRBV20-1 and TRBJ2-3; D call uncertain. V was cut by 3 bases and J by 2 bases, with 12 bases left in between. CDR1 DFQATT and CDR2 SNEGSKA come from the germline V gene (reference sequence). The CDR3 spans 14 residues. This CDR3 reads CSASHSSNTDTQYF. CDR3 coding DNA: TGCAGTGCTAGCCACTCCTCTAACACAGATACGCAGTATTTT.

This clonotype came up a few times. V is TRBV10-3 and J is TRBJ1-1; the D is unclear. CDR3 length equals 16 residues. V was pared by 7 bases and J by 0 bases, with 18 bases between. CDR1 is ENHRY and CDR2 is SYGVKD in the germline V gene. The CDR3 DNA follows: TGTGCCATCAAGAATCGGGTTTCGGGGATGAACACTGAAGCTTTCTTT. Encoded protein: CAIKNRVSGMNTEAFF.

This clonotype came up many times. The chain recombines TRBV18 with TRBJ2-3; maybe TRBD1 (6 bases). V was pared by 3 bases and J by 5 bases, with 18 bases between. The CDR3 sequence is 16 residues long. Per the germline V gene, CDR1 is KGHSH and CDR2 is LQKENI. The DNA for the CDR3 is TGTGCCAGCTCACCCTCACAGGGTCGGTTAGGAGATACGCAGTATTTT. It specifies CASSPSQGRLGDTQYF.